There are many counts of the clone carrying this T cell receptor beta chain. Lactation, pregnancy, other autoimmune disease or uncontrolled infection led to exclusion of patients. These data belong to a study of T cells in Graves' hyperthyroidism and ophthalmopathy. What was amplified from RNA transcripts were TCR beta CDR3 regions. HTBI primers were the set used in a first-round RT-PCR of the TCR CDR3. In TCRdb, the multiplex PCR reads were re-called with MiXCR into one record per CDR3 protein. The sample lists 540,000 or so distinct CDR3 sequences, approximately 44% occurring once. The germline V gene has CDR1 SNHLY and CDR2 FYNNEI. The CDR3 is made up of 12 amino acids. With V trimmed by 5 bases and J by 8 bases, 5 bases remained unmatched.

Material for sequencing was peripheral blood or thyroid tissue (not recorded which). The source of this sequence is an adult woman with Graves' disease, either hyperthyroidism or ophthalmopathy (not recorded which). The V and J genes are TRBV2 and TRBJ1-2, with 7 bases matching TRBD1. CDR3: CASSPTGTGYTF. CDR3 nucleotide sequence: TGTGCCAGCAGTCCGACAGGGACGGGCTACACCTTC.